A selection of T cell receptor beta chains follows, all from one sample in a study of naive and memory T cell subsets. TCRdb reanalysed the 5' RACE reads using MiXCR and keeps one entry per CDR3 protein. The sample holds tens of thousands of distinct CDR3 sequences; under 10% are singletons and the top ten take 19%. These receptors all stem from a female donor in good health. The CDR3 runs from the conserved cysteine through the conserved F or W. Each record gives: J gene, clone size, V gene, CDR3 protein. For some rows the clone size is stated as once, few or many, or as a class when expanded; others skip it.

J: TRBJ2-4
size: few
V: TRBV15
CDR3: CATMGGKNIQYF

J: TRBJ2-7
size: few
V: TRBV4-2
CDR3: CASSQALTTSGMHEQYF

J: TRBJ1-6
size: few
V: TRBV7-9
CDR3: CASSPGGRGSFYNSPLHF

J: TRBJ2-3
size: -
V: TRBV20-1
CDR3: CSARDPRGSSGKADTQYF

J: TRBJ2-7
size: many
V: TRBV5-4
CDR3: CASSFGINSYEQYF

J: TRBJ2-7
size: many
V: TRBV19
CDR3: CASSMDGGSSEQYF

J: TRBJ2-3
size: -
V: TRBV5-1
CDR3: CASSPGLAGPTDTQYF

J: TRBJ2-6
size: -
V: TRBV9
CDR3: CASSARGGPGANVLTF

J: TRBJ2-1
size: -
V: TRBV19
CDR3: CASSRESSYNEQFF

J: TRBJ1-1
size: few
V: TRBV12-3/TRBV12-4
CDR3: CASSSQGRGAEAFF

J: TRBJ2-3
size: few
V: TRBV4-2
CDR3: CASSQDRPSTDTQYF

J: TRBJ1-6
size: few
V: TRBV9
CDR3: CASSVGIGDMGNSPLHF

J: TRBJ1-1
size: -
V: TRBV29-1
CDR3: CSALPGTGGQEAFF

J: TRBJ2-3
size: -
V: TRBV4-1
CDR3: CASSQDARGGPTDTQYF

J: TRBJ1-5
size: many
V: TRBV28
CDR3: CASSQIQGNQPQHF

J: TRBJ2-7
size: -
V: TRBV12-3/TRBV12-4
CDR3: CASSPSSYEQYF

J: TRBJ2-5
size: few
V: TRBV28
CDR3: CASSFMGQGQETQYF

J: TRBJ1-5
size: many
V: TRBV7-6
CDR3: CASSADSNQPQHF

J: TRBJ1-2
size: many
V: TRBV7-9
CDR3: CASSTQDYGYTF

J: TRBJ1-6
size: -
V: TRBV12-3/TRBV12-4
CDR3: CVSTGQGMSNSPLHF

J: TRBJ2-1
size: few
V: TRBV19
CDR3: CASIISGYSYNEQFF

J: TRBJ2-6
size: -
V: TRBV18
CDR3: CASSPFSRDKSSGANVLTF

J: TRBJ2-3
size: few
V: TRBV5-5
CDR3: CASLNGQGWADTQYF

J: TRBJ2-3
size: few
V: TRBV6-5
CDR3: CASSGTSTPGTQYF

J: TRBJ1-5
size: many
V: TRBV12-3/TRBV12-4
CDR3: CASSLGGGQPQHF

J: TRBJ2-3
size: few
V: TRBV28
CDR3: CASSSRLAGETDTQYF

J: TRBJ2-3
size: many
V: TRBV12-3/TRBV12-4
CDR3: CASSFDSADTQYF

J: TRBJ2-1
size: few
V: TRBV19
CDR3: CASSSDRSSYNEQFF

J: TRBJ1-5
size: -
V: TRBV6-6
CDR3: CASSENRGLGNQPQHF

J: TRBJ1-5
size: many
V: TRBV6-6
CDR3: CASTRGARQPQHF

J: TRBJ1-5
size: many
V: TRBV6-5
CDR3: CASSLGPSGAQHF

J: TRBJ2-3
size: few
V: TRBV4-1
CDR3: CASSHPGLAGGPSADTQYF

J: TRBJ2-5
size: -
V: TRBV20-1
CDR3: CSAIKTSGGVETQYF

J: TRBJ1-4
size: few
V: TRBV6-5
CDR3: CASSHPETEQKLFF

J: TRBJ2-1
size: -
V: TRBV20-1
CDR3: CSVCLARCDEQFF

J: TRBJ1-3
size: few
V: TRBV12-3/TRBV12-4
CDR3: CASSPNGESSGNTIYF

J: TRBJ2-7
size: few
V: TRBV5-1
CDR3: CASSFSGPHYEQYF

J: TRBJ1-5
size: few
V: TRBV5-1
CDR3: CASTPATDNQPQHF

J: TRBJ2-5
size: -
V: TRBV20-1
CDR3: CSARKANQETQYF

J: TRBJ2-7
size: many
V: TRBV20-1
CDR3: CSARPRLAGHSYEQYF

J: TRBJ2-3
size: -
V: TRBV7-9
CDR3: CASSSPRWTDTQYF